The 16 T cell receptor beta chains below all came from one sample that was sequenced in a study of T-cell reconstitution after alpha-beta-depleted transplantation in children. Unique molecular identifiers were used in preparing the TCRbeta library. TCRdb used MiXCR to reprocess the PCR reads, holding one entry per CDR3 protein. The table records 900,000 or so distinct CDR3 sequences, 15% to 20% of them present only once. This specimen consisted of PBMCs, mostly from graft donor cells, obtained 360 days after TCRalphabeta/CD19-depleted stem cell transplant. The receptors shown here come from a male patient younger than 18 who had a stem cell transplant for acute lymphoblastic leukemia, so the T cells may come from the graft donor.

This clonotype was seen more than once but under ten times. The V and J genes are TRBV15 and TRBJ1-5, with 8 bases that match TRBD1. CDR3 length equals 17 residues. Germline values: CDR1 LNHNV, CDR2 YYDKDF (reference sequence). After removal of 3 bases from V and 5 bases from J, the junction contained 12 bases not matched to a gene. CDR3 region: CATSSPRTGQVDQPQHF. CDR3 in DNA: TGTGCCACCAGCAGCCCCCGAACGGGACAGGTGGATCAGCCCCAGCATTTT.

This chain links TRBV5-1 with TRBJ2-7, with 13 nucleotides matching TRBD2. This CDR3 region has 16 residues. The J segment lost 6 bases and the V segment lost 2 bases, leaving 8 bases of the junction unmatched. Germline CDR1 is SGHRS and CDR2 is YFSETQ. CDR3 protein: CASSFTLAGGSSEQYF. CDR3 sequence (DNA): TGCGCCAGCAGCTTTACACTAGCGGGAGGGAGTAGCGAGCAGTACTTC. Full variable domain (outside the CDR3, taken from reference TRBV5-1 and TRBJ2-7): KAGVTQTPRYLIKTRGQQVTLSCSPISGHRSVSWYQQTPGQGLQFLFEYFSETQRNKGNFPGRFSGRQFSNSRSEMNVSTLELGDSALYLCASSFTLAGGSSEQYFGPGTRLTVT.

This clonotype turned up a few times. The chain is built from TRBV14 and TRBJ2-3; D is possibly TRBD2 (5 bases). Trimming shortened V by 0 bases and J by 8 bases, and 12 bases separated the two germline ends. This CDR3 comprises 14 residues. Germline CDR1 reads SGHDN; CDR2 reads FVKESK. The CDR3 spells CASSQDAGIGTQYF. CDR3 nucleotide sequence: TGTGCCAGCAGCCAAGACGCGGGCATAGGTACGCAGTATTTT.

The genes are TRBV5-1 and TRBJ2-5; unclear D gene. V was cut by 5 bases and J by 2 bases, with 7 bases left in between. The CDR3 extends over 12 amino acids. Germline CDR1 SGHRS, CDR2 YFSETQ. CDR3 sequence (DNA): TGCGCCAGCAGAAAGGCGCAAGAGACCCAGTACTTC. It codes for CASRKAQETQYF. Looking up the rest from reference TRBV5-1 and TRBJ2-5 gives the full variable domain: KAGVTQTPRYLIKTRGQQVTLSCSPISGHRSVSWYQQTPGQGLQFLFEYFSETQRNKGNFPGRFSGRQFSNSRSEMNVSTLELGDSALYLCASRKAQETQYFGPGTRLLVL.

This clonotype was observed a handful of times. V usage is TRBV5-1 and J usage is TRBJ2-7, with TRBD2 identical over 14 bases. J gave up 1 base and V 3 bases, and 18 bases lay outside the gene matches. Germline values: CDR1 SGHRS, CDR2 YFSETQ. This CDR3 has 21 residues. For the CDR3, the DNA is TGCGCCAGCAGCTCCTTAAGACTAGCGGGAGGGCCGGACGTATTTTCCTACGAGCAGTACTTC. Protein: CASSSLRLAGGPDVFSYEQYF.

This clonotype was detected many times. One junction end does not reproduce the germline sequence, and a read error may be involved. The J gene is TRBJ2-3, the V gene TRBV5-1, with D possibly being TRBD1 or TRBD2 (5 bases each). This CDR3 spans 15 amino acids. Germline loops: CDR1 SGHRS, CDR2 YFSETQ. This chain's CDR3 is CASSLYGTSTDTQYF. CDR3 nucleotides: TGTGCCAGCAGTTTATATGGGACGAGCACAGATACGCAGTATTTT.

This clonotype turned up a few times. The chain combines TRBV5-1 with TRBJ2-5; a weak D match, TRBD2 (6 bases). The ends were cut back, 9 bases at V and 4 bases at J, with 19 bases in the middle. CDR3 size: 14 residues. CDR1 is SGHRS and CDR2 is YFSETQ in the germline V gene. In nucleotides, the CDR3 is TGCGCCACATCAGCGGGCCCTTCCGTAGAGACCCAGTACTTC. Translation: CATSAGPSVETQYF.

This clonotype was seen a few times. This chain links TRBV4-1 with TRBJ2-7; 7 bases match TRBD1. This CDR3 region has 16 residues. With V trimmed by 1 base and J by 1 base, 7 bases remained unmatched. Germline V gene lookup returns CDR1 MGHRA and CDR2 YSYEKL. CDR3 nucleotides: TGCGCCAGCAGCCAAGCCCCCGGGACAGCGTCCTACGAGCAGTACTTC. Its translation: CASSQAPGTASYEQYF.

This clonotype was recorded many times. Here the CDR3 reads CSAPQGIHEQYF. DNA of the CDR3: TGCAGTGCCCCTCAGGGAATCCACGAGCAGTACTTC. The rearrangement uses TRBV20-1 and TRBJ2-7; D is possibly TRBD1 (5 bases). The germline CDR1 and CDR2 sequences are DFQATT and SNEGSKA (reference sequence). V lost 6 bases to trimming and J lost 5 bases, with 14 bases between them. The CDR3 extends over 12 amino acids.

This clonotype turned up a few times. V and J are TRBV5-1 and TRBJ2-1, with 7 bases matching TRBD2. Per the germline V gene, CDR1 is SGHRS and CDR2 is YFSETQ. Losses at the gene ends were 3 bases for V and 0 bases for J; bases not matched to a gene: 12. The CDR3 is made up of 18 amino acids. CDR3 in DNA: TGCGCCAGCAGCTCGGTCCGTCTGCTAGCGGCCTCCTACAATGAGCAGTTCTTC. Translation: CASSSVRLLAASYNEQFF.

This clonotype was seen more than once but under ten times. CDR3 sequence: CASSQGLAGGHVEQFF. The CDR3 DNA sequence: TGCGCCAGCAGCCAAGGACTAGCGGGAGGGCACGTTGAGCAGTTCTTC. The chain recombines TRBV4-1 with TRBJ2-1; 14 nucleotides align to TRBD2. V trimming: 1 base; J trimming: 9 bases; junction bases outside the gene matches: 5. Germline values: CDR1 MGHRA, CDR2 YSYEKL. This CDR3 contains 16 residues.

The V gene is TRBV7-2, the J gene TRBJ2-7, with TRBD1 matching over 8 bases. Trimming cost V 5 bases and J 2 bases; bases outside gene matches: 11. The CDR3 is 16 amino acids. Germline V lookup: CDR1 SGHTA, CDR2 FQGNSA. The CDR3 here is CASSVAGTGVPYEQYF. The CDR3 DNA sequence: TGTGCCAGCAGCGTCGCGGGGACAGGTGTCCCCTACGAGCAGTACTTC.

The rearrangement uses TRBV27 and TRBJ2-5; 12 bases align to TRBD2. This CDR3 is built from 13 residues. Losses at the gene ends were 6 bases for V and 4 bases for J; bases not matched to a gene: 0. Germline V gives CDR1 MNHEY, CDR2 SMNVEV (reference sequence). CDR3 sequence (DNA): TGTGCCAGCAGGACTAGCGGGAGAGAGACCCAGTACTTC. Translating it yields CASRTSGRETQYF.

The CDR3 is CASSRPGLGDEQYF. CDR3 in DNA: TGTGCCAGCAGCCGGCCGGGACTAGGTGATGAGCAGTACTTC. The genes are TRBV4-2 and TRBJ2-7; 8 nucleotides match TRBD2. V gave up 4 bases and J gave up 7 bases; unmatched junction bases: 9. The V gene's germline CDR1 is LGHNA and CDR2 YNFKEQ. The CDR3 contains 14 residues.

This clonotype was picked up a small number of times. V gene TRBV4-1 combines with J gene TRBJ1-4; no clear D gene. Germline V CDR1 and CDR2: MGHRA, YSYEKL. CDR3 length: 14 amino acids. Trimming removed 1 base from V and 4 bases from J, with 7 bases in between. The CDR3 region is CASSQVWINEKLFF. DNA for the CDR3: TGCGCCAGCAGCCAAGTTTGGATTAATGAAAAACTGTTTTTT.

The V gene is TRBV7-9, the J gene TRBJ1-2, with 9 positions matching TRBD1. Germline values: CDR1 SEHNR, CDR2 FQNEAQ (reference sequence). The CDR3 is 17 amino acids. Unmatched junction bases numbered 16, after V lost 7 bases and J lost 4 bases. The CDR3 protein is CASNPPPTGGLSYGYTF. CDR3 sequence (DNA): TGTGCCAGCAACCCGCCCCCGACAGGGGGTTTATCCTATGGCTACACCTTC.